This note documents a single T cell receptor beta chain sequence. What it binds is not known. The read falls 3 residues short of the CDR3 end, and the missing part is taken from the germline J gene. TCRdb's table, derived via immunoSEQ multiplex PCR, lists solely in-frame clones and lacks some. The data show more than 10,000 clones, with none appearing a single time. This record belongs to a study of T cell clonality in common variable immunodeficiency. After removal of 6 bases from V and 4 bases from J, the junction contained 8 bases not matched to a gene. Germline V gives CDR1 LNHDA, CDR2 SQIVND (reference sequence). The CDR3 is 15 residues long. General study findings and limits: Fewer deletions and N-nucleotide insertions were reportedly seen in common variable immunodeficiency TCR beta sequences.

The receptor comes from a human donor with common variable immunodeficiency. The V gene is TRBV19, the J gene TRBJ2-5; 10 nucleotides match TRBD1. Sequenced sample: peripheral blood mononuclear cells. The CDR3 DNA, read in part, is TGTGCCAGTAGCCCGGAGGGGACAGGGGCAGAGACC. As protein: CASSPEGTGAET. The complete CDR3 reads CASSPEGTGAETQYF.